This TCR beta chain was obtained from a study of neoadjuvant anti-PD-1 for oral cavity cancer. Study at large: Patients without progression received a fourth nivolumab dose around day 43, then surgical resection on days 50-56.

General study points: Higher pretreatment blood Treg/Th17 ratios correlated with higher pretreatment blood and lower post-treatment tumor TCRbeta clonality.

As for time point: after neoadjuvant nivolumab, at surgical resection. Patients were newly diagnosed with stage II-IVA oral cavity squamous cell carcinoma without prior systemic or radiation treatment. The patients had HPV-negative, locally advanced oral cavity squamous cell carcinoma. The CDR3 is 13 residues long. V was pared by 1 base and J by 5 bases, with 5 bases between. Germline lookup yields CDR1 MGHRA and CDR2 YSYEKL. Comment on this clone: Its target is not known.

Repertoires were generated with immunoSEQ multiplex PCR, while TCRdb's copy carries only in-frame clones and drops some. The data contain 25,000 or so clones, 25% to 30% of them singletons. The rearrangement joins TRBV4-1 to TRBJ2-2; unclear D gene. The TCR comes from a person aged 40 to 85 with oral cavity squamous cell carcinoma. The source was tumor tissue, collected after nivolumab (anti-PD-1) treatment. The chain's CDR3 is CASSQGGTGELFF. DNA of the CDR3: TGCGCCAGCAGCCAAGGGGGAACCGGGGAGCTGTTTTTT.